The entry that follows covers one TCR beta chain sequence. The antigen remains unidentified. 5'RACE with 10-nucleotide random UMIs produced the cDNA. TCRdb re-derived calls from the 5' RACE reads in MiXCR, one entry per CDR3 protein. The table records 35,000 to 50,000 distinct CDR3 sequences, roughly 15% of them present only once. The sample belongs to a study of neurological immune-mediated disorders. Overall study results and limits: The level of TCR clonal expansion was highest in patients with HTLV-1-associated myelopathy and lowest in multiple sclerosis, where it fell below the level seen in healthy controls. Expanded clones shared no CDR3 amino acid sequences across subjects, suggesting private repertoires in all groups.

The CDR3 length is 15 residues. Germline loops: CDR1 DFQATT, CDR2 SNEGSKA (reference sequence). J was trimmed by 4 bases and V by 6 bases; bases with no gene match: 11. Sequencing was done on a sample of CD4+ T cells from blood. V usage is TRBV20-1 and J usage is TRBJ2-3, with TRBD1 matching over 9 bases. This clonotype was obtained from an older woman with HTLV-1-associated myelopathy (HAM/TSP). CDR3 protein: CSAQTRDRDSDTQYF. Here the CDR3 DNA reads TGCAGTGCCCAAACCAGGGACAGGGATTCAGATACGCAGTATTTT.